Below are 5 T cell receptor beta chains sequenced from a single sample in a study of blood T cell repertoires in COVID-19. Profiling relied on immunoSEQ multiplex PCR, and the TCRdb table lists in-frame clones only, not all of them. Counted here are more than 300,000 clones, around 92% occurring once; the ten biggest clones make up about 9.4%. The sample was PBMCs or T cells enriched from blood (not recorded which). The receptors originated from a woman aged 30 to 39 who had recovered from COVID-19.

The V and J genes are TRBV3-1 (or the pseudogene TRBV3-2) and TRBJ2-7; no clear D. The length of the CDR3 is 14 residues. Germline assignment: CDR1 LGHDT and CDR2 YNNKEL (reference sequence). Between the trimmed V and J ends, which lost 1 base and 3 bases, there was a span of 10 bases. CDR3 amino acids: CASSQVMGRYEQYF. The CDR3 DNA reads as TGTGCCAGCAGCCAAGTTATGGGCCGCTACGAGCAGTACTTC.

The gene calls are TRBV11-2 and TRBJ2-2; D might be TRBD2 (5 bases). Trimming stripped 3 bases from V and 6 bases from J, with 11 bases between. Germline CDR1 and CDR2: SGHAT and FQNNGV. The CDR3 has 14 residues. CDR3 residues: CASSLEVASGELFF. The CDR3, as DNA: TGTGCCAGCAGCTTGGAGGTAGCGTCCGGGGAGCTGTTTTTT.

V gene TRBV7-8 combines with J gene TRBJ2-3; 8 bases map to TRBD2. With V trimmed by 5 bases and J by 5 bases, 12 bases remained unmatched. Germline CDR1 reads SGHVS; CDR2 reads FQNEAQ. The CDR3 has 16 residues. In DNA, the CDR3 is TGTGCCAGCAGCCGACGCGAGGGGACTAGTCGAGATACGCAGTATTTT. Translating gives CASSRREGTSRDTQYF.

The rearrangement uses TRBV5-1 and TRBJ2-1; D might be TRBD2 (6 bases). Trimming shortened V by 1 base and J by 8 bases, and 13 bases separated the two germline ends. CDR3 length: 14 residues. Germline lookup yields CDR1 SGHRS and CDR2 YFSETQ. The CDR3 nucleotides read TGCGCCAGCAGCTTGATAGCGGATGGCGATGAGCAGTTCTTC. It is translated as CASSLIADGDEQFF.

For this clone: The sample has other DNA sequences that encode this CDR3 too. V and J are TRBV11-2 and TRBJ2-1; 7 bases are shared with TRBD2. The junction had 3 bases not matched to a gene; V was cut back by 1 base and J by 0 bases. Looked up from germline, CDR1 is SGHAT and CDR2 is FQNNGV. The CDR3 has 16 amino acids. The CDR3 DNA is TGTGCCAGCAGCTTAGGGCTAGCGGTCTCCTACAATGAGCAGTTCTTC. Protein: CASSLGLAVSYNEQFF.